This T cell receptor beta chain was documented in a study of cytomegalovirus exposure and HLA in healthy donors. This clone appeared a few times. The PCR ran on 60 Vbeta and 13 Jbeta primers. The table came from immunoSEQ multiplex PCR; TCRdb's copy has only in-frame clones and leaves some out. The repertoire holds 98,000 or so clones, 76% seen once, with about 5.4% in the top ten. This CDR3 is built from 14 residues. V shed 2 bases and J shed 1 base, with 9 bases lying between them. Germline CDR1 reads SGHKS; CDR2 reads YYEKEE (reference sequence). The receptor comes from a woman under 30 in good health and CMV-seropositive. This chain connects TRBV5-5 to TRBJ1-1; tentative D call: TRBD1 (5 bases). The source material was PBMCs. The CDR3 here is CASSLRQGNTEAFF. In DNA form, the CDR3 reads TGTGCCAGCAGCTTACGCCAGGGGAACACTGAAGCTTTCTTT.